Below, 2 T cell receptor beta chains from the same sample are listed, as sequenced in a study of blood T cell repertoires in COVID-19. Some clones are missing from TCRdb's copy, which holds only in-frame ones; the method was immunoSEQ multiplex PCR. The table lists 72,000 or so clones, over 80% of them singletons. Sequences were obtained from peripheral blood. Source of these receptors: a man aged 50-59 years with active COVID-19.

CDR3: CASSRGAAEKLFF. The DNA of the CDR3 is TGTGCCAGCAGCCGCGGGGCAGCTGAAAAACTGTTTTTT. This chain uses TRBV7-9 with TRBJ1-4; tentative D call: TRBD1 (5 bases). Trimming took off 5 bases at V and 7 bases at J, with 11 bases between the two ends. CDR1 and CDR2 (germline): SEHNR, FQNEAQ (reference sequence). This CDR3 region has 13 residues.

The chain joins TRBV18 to TRBJ2-1, with a tentative D call TRBD2 (6 bases). The CDR3 is made up of 14 amino acids. From germline, CDR1 is KGHSH and CDR2 LQKENI. V shed 4 bases and J shed 6 bases, with 13 bases lying between them. CDR3 protein: CASSLGVEGNEQFF. Here the CDR3 DNA reads TGTGCCAGCTCACTCGGGGTGGAGGGCAATGAGCAGTTCTTC.